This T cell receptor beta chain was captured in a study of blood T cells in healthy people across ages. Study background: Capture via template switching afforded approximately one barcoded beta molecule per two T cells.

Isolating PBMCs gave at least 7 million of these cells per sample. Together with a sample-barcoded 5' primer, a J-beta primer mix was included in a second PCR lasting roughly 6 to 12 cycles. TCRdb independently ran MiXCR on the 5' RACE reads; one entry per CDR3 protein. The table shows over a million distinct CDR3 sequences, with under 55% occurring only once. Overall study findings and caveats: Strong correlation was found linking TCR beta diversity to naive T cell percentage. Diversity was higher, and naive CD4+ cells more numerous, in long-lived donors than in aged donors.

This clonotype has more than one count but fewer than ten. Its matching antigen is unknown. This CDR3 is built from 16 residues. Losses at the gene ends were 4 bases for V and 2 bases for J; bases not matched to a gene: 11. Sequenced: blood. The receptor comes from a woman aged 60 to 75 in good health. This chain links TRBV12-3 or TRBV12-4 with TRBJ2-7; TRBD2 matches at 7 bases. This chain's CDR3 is CASSSNRAREAYEQYF. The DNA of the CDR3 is TGTGCCAGCAGTTCCAATCGGGCCCGGGAGGCCTACGAGCAGTACTTC.